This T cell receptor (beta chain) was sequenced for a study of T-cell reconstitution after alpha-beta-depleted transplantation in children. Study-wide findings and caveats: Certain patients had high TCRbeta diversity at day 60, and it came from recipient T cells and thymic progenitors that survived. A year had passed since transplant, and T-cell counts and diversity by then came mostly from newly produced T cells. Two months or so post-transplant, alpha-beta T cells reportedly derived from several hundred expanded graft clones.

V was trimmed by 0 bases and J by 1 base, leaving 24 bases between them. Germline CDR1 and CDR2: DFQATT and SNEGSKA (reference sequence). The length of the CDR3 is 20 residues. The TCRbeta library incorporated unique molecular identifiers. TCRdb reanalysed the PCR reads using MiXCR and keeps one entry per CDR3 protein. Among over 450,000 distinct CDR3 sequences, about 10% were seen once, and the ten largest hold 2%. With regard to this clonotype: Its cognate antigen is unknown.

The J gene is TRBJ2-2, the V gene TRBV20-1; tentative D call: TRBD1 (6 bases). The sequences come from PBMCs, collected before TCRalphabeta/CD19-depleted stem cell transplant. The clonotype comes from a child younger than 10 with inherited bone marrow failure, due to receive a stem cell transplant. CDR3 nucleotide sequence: TGCAGTGCTAGAGATCAAGAGGGCAGGGATGAGGGGGAGAACACCGGGGAGCTGTTTTTT. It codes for CSARDQEGRDEGENTGELFF.